The TCR beta chain described here comes from a study of cytomegalovirus exposure and HLA in healthy donors. Though nominally healthy at sampling, donors likely had unrecorded immune exposures. Vbeta (60) and Jbeta (13) primers were used in the PCR. Per the study methods: In a later analysis, 60 million to 90 million unique TCR beta chains included roughly 11 million shared by two or more donors. Method: immunoSEQ multiplex PCR; TCRdb's copy keeps in-frame clones and lacks some. V and J calls and clone size are copied from that table; D and trimming were computed from the DNA. The sample has over 150,000 clones, 65% to 80% seen once. The study, taken as a whole, reports: The productive fraction for most TCR beta V segments was about 90% or about 30% in an earlier analysis.

To note about this clone: Its antigen is unknown.

V shed 5 bases and J shed 5 bases, with 15 bases lying between them. Germline V CDR1 and CDR2: SGHAT, FQDESV (reference sequence). This CDR3 region has 14 residues. What was sequenced was PBMCs. V gene TRBV11-1 combines with J gene TRBJ2-5, with a weak D call TRBD2 (5 bases). The clonotype comes from a woman aged 40 to 50 in good health and CMV-seronegative. CDR3 bases: TGTGCCAGCAGCCTAGTCGCGGGTCGGGAGACCCAGTACTTC. Translating it yields CASSLVAGRETQYF.